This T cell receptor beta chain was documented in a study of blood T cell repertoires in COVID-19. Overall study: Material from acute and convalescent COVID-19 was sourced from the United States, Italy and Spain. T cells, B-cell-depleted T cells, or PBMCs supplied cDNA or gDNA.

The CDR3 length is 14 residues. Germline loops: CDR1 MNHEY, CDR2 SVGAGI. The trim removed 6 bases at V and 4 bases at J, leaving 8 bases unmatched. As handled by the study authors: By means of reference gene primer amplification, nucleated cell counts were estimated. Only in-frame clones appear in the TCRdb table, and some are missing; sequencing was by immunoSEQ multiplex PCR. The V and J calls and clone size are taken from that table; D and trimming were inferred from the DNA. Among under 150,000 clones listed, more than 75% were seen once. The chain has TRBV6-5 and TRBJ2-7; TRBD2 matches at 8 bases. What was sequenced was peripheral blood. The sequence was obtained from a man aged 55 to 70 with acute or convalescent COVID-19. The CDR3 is CASRPGGGEYEQYF. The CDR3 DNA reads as TGTGCCAGCAGGCCCGGGGGGGGCGAATACGAGCAGTACTTC.